Each of the 10 T cell receptor beta chains below was sequenced from the same sample in a study of PD-1 blockade in mismatch repair-deficient tumors. The method was immunoSEQ multiplex PCR; TCRdb's version includes in-frame clones alone and lacks a portion of them. This table holds tens of thousands of clones, over 70% found once. Sample: peripheral blood, taken 12 weeks after starting pembrolizumab. The receptors come from an adult with mismatch repair-deficient cancer.

The chain links TRBV6-5 to TRBJ2-1; 10 bases agree with TRBD2. J was trimmed by 8 bases and V by 6 bases; bases with no gene match: 10. The germline gives CDR1 MNHEY, CDR2 SVGAGI. The CDR3 length is 15 residues. In DNA, the CDR3 is TGTGCCAGCAGCCCGAGCGGGAGGGGGTCCCATGAGCAGTTCTTC. It is translated as CASSPSGRGSHEQFF.

This chain joins TRBV9 and TRBJ2-3, with D possibly being TRBD2 (6 bases). Germline lookup yields CDR1 SGDLS and CDR2 YYNGEE. The CDR3 length is 13 residues. Trimming took 4 bases from V and 3 from J, leaving 9 bases between them. CDR3 loop: CASSIGGTDTQYF. CDR3 DNA sequence: TGTGCCAGCAGCATCGGGGGAACAGATACGCAGTATTTT.

This clone showed up just once. This rearrangement joins TRBV7-6 to TRBJ2-1; 15 bases map to TRBD2. The CDR3 is 15 residues long. The V segment lost 5 bases and the J segment 14 bases; nucleotides outside the gene matches: 10. In germline, CDR1 is SGHVS, CDR2 FNYEAQ. The CDR3: CASSQGLAGGLRKFF. The DNA for the CDR3 is TGTGCCAGCAGCCAGGGACTAGCGGGAGGTTTGAGAAAGTTCTTC.

CDR3 coding DNA: TGTGCCAGCAGTTTAGTGGCGTTTAATGAAAAACTGTTTTTT. This gives the protein CASSLVAFNEKLFF. The V call is TRBV27, the J call TRBJ1-4, with no clear D. CDR3 size: 14 residues. Per germline, CDR1 MNHEY and CDR2 SMNVEV (reference sequence). V lost 2 bases and J lost 4, with 8 bases in between.

This chain links TRBV6-6 with TRBJ2-1; D uncertain. Germline CDR1 MNHNY, CDR2 SVGAGI (reference sequence). V was cut by 2 bases and J by 4 bases, with 9 bases left in between. The CDR3 is made up of 14 amino acids. Here the CDR3 DNA reads TGTGCCAGCAGTTACCGGAGTGGATACAATGAGCAGTTCTTC. Its translation: CASSYRSGYNEQFF.

Only a few counts were recorded for this clone. The chain is built from TRBV5-1 and TRBJ2-1; TRBD1 matches 7 bases. V dropped 0 bases and J dropped 5; count of bases not matched to a gene: 5. Germline V lookup: CDR1 SGHRS, CDR2 YFSETQ. This CDR3 is built from 15 residues. CDR3: CASSLVGGIHNEQFF. The CDR3 DNA sequence: TGCGCCAGCAGCTTGGTAGGGGGCATCCACAATGAGCAGTTCTTC.

The genes are TRBV19 and TRBJ2-3, with D possibly TRBD1 on 5 matching bases. The CDR3 loop spans 14 amino acids. Germline-derived CDR1 and CDR2 are LNHDA and SQIVND (reference sequence). V shed 5 bases and J shed 3 bases, with 12 bases lying between them. The CDR3 DNA is TGTGCCAGTAGTCCACAGGTTTCAACAGATACGCAGTATTTT. Protein sequence: CASSPQVSTDTQYF.

The gene calls are TRBV7-3 and TRBJ2-6; no clear D gene. The V end was cut by 0 bases, the J end by 0 bases, with 9 bases between. This CDR3 has 17 amino acids. CDR1 is SGHTA and CDR2 is FQGTGA in the germline V gene. CDR3 sequence (DNA): TGTGCCAGCAGCTTAACCCCAATAGGCTCTGGGGCCAACGTCCTGACTTTC. It encodes CASSLTPIGSGANVLTF.

The chain is built from TRBV6-1 and TRBJ1-1, with no clear D. Looked up from germline, CDR1 is MNHNS and CDR2 is SASEGT. Trimming took off 1 base at V and 9 bases at J, with 6 bases between the two ends. There are 11 residues in the CDR3. In DNA form, the CDR3 reads TGTGCCAGCAGTGAAGAAGCGAAAGCTTTCTTT. Its protein product is CASSEEAKAFF.

V is TRBV30 and J is TRBJ2-5; weak D call: TRBD2 (5 bases). V shed 2 bases and J shed 2 bases, with 15 bases lying between them. Germline CDR1 is GTSNPN and CDR2 is SVGIG (reference sequence). This CDR3 is built from 15 residues. CDR3 in DNA: TGTGCCTGGAGTACCAAAGGACTGGAACAAGAGACCCAGTACTTC. Protein sequence: CAWSTKGLEQETQYF.